This T cell receptor (beta chain) derives from a study of early T cells in non-severe SARS-CoV-2 infection (dated by TCRdb to about 2021). Concerning the study at large: Because TCR sequencing relied on bulk RNA taken from unsorted whole blood, pairing of alpha and beta chains was not possible.

On this clonotype: What antigen it recognizes has not been identified. Base qualities are not at hand, and no much larger clone is one base apart.

Broad study findings and their caveats: VDJdb matching was skewed toward anti-spike CD8 responses and likely underestimated virus-specific expansions by missing private and CD4 specificities.

The receptor library was made with 5' RACE. Instrument on record: NextSeq 500. Unique molecular identifiers were attached to individual cDNA molecules in the TCR library protocol so that sequencing error and PCR bias could be corrected. Both TCR alpha and beta chains were sequenced, and tight co-correlation was observed between alpha and beta sequence abundances in each sample. Turning to the authors' computational methods: Decombinator V4 was used to annotate TCR sequences for V gene, J gene and CDR3. TCRs were defined as expanded if a significant change between any two time points was detected under a Poisson model with p below 0.0001. Abundances of TCRs were expressed as counts per million after normalisation to the total number of TCRs sequenced in each sample. VDJdb, accessed on 1 November 2021, was searched for TCRs annotated for CMV, EBV and SARS-CoV-2, and TCRs annotated for more than one antigen were excluded. TCRdb's own reprocessing of the public reads used fastp at Q25 and MiXCR and kept productive beta chains. When rows share a CDR3 protein, they turn into one entry using the most common DNA and genes. These V and J calls originate from TCRdb's pipeline instead of the authors' own analysis. For this sample there are 75,000 to 90,000 distinct CDR3 sequences; under 15% appear just once. 5.5% of the sample is taken by the ten largest.

A case-control design nested within a healthcare worker cohort in London, UK, was used, with weekly nasopharyngeal swab PCR tests and blood sampling performed. Healthcare workers were recruited between 23 and 31 March 2020, during the week of the UK lockdown, and were followed weekly for up to about 15 weeks. Sequencing was performed on whole blood. The source of this sequence is an adult who was a healthcare worker with PCR-confirmed SARS-CoV-2 infection or an uninfected control (not recorded which).

For the CDR3, the sequence is CASSLYSVDEQFF. The base sequence is TGTGCCAGCAGCTTATACTCTGTGGATGAGCAGTTCTTC. Recombination joined TRBV9 with TRBJ2-1, with the D gene call left open. The CDR1 and CDR2 encoded by the germline V gene are SGDLS and YYNGEE. Its CDR3 holds 13 amino acids, cysteine through phenylalanine. The kept DNA is CDR3 alone, 39 bases in frame from the first base. At the junction V is shortened by 4 bases and J by 8 bases, with 13 bases in between.